This record looks at one T cell receptor (beta chain) sequence and its context. Antigen unknown. This sample was included in a study of prognosis after radiotherapy for stage I lung cancer. Study background: The study gave no patient concurrent therapy with stereotactic body radiotherapy.

Whole-study results and caveats: Clone counts measured for unique TCRs fell after stereotactic body radiation therapy, median approximately 10,000 versus 7,000. After stereotactic body radiation therapy, patients with later distant metastases showed lower Shannon entropy.

Amplification of the TCR beta CDR3 (from genomic DNA) was done by two-round multiplex PCR. Amplification during the initial PCR round employed primers specific to each TRBV and TRBJ gene. TCRdb re-called the multiplex PCR reads with MiXCR, one entry per CDR3 protein. In the table there are around 51,000 distinct CDR3 sequences, about 35% of which are singletons. The CDR3 has 14 amino acids. V lost 8 bases, J lost 5 bases, and 16 bases lay in between. The germline gives CDR1 SGHRS, CDR2 YFSETQ. Sequenced here: PBMCs, sampled before or after stereotactic body radiation therapy (not recorded which). This sequence was found in a donor at least 50 years old with non-small cell lung cancer. The rearrangement uses TRBV5-1 and TRBJ2-2, with D possibly TRBD2 on 6 matching bases. DNA for the CDR3: TGCGCCAGAACCGCAGGGAGGTGGACCGGGGAGCTGTTTTTT. Its protein product is CARTAGRWTGELFF.